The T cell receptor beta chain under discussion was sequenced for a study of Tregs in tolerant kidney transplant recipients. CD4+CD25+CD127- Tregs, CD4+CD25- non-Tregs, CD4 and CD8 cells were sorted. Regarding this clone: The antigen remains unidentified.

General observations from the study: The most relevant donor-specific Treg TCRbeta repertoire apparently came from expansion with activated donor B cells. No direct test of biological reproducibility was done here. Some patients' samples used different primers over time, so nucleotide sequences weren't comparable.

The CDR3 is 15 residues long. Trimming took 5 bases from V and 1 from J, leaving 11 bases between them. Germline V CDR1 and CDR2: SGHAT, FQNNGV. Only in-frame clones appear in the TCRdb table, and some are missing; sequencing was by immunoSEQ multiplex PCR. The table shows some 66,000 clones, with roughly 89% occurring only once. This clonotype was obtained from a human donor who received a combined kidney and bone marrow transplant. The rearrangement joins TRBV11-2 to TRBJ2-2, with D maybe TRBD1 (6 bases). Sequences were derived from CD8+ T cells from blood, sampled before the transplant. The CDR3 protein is CASSPGTRNTGELFF. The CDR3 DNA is TGTGCCAGCAGCCCCGGGACACGGAACACCGGGGAGCTGTTTTTT.